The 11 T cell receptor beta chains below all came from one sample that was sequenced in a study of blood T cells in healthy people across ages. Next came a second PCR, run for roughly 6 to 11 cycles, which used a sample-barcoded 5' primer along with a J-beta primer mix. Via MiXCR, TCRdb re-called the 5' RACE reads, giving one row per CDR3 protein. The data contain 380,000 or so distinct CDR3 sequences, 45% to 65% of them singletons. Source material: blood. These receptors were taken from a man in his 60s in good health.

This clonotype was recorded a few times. The CDR3, as DNA: TGTGCCAGCAGCCCGATCCAAGAGACCCAGTACTTC. It is translated as CASSPIQETQYF. The chain carries TRBV7-8 and TRBJ2-5; D gene ambiguous. V was clipped by 5 bases and J by 1 base, with 5 bases between them. Per the germline V gene, CDR1 is SGHVS and CDR2 is FQNEAQ. CDR3 length: 12 amino acids.

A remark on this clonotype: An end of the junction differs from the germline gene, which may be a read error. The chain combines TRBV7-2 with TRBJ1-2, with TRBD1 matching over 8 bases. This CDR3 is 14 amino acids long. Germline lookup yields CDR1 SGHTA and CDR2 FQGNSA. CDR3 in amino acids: CVSSATTGAGGYTF. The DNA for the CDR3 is TGTGTCAGCAGCGCCACGACAGGGGCGGGAGGCTACACCTTC.

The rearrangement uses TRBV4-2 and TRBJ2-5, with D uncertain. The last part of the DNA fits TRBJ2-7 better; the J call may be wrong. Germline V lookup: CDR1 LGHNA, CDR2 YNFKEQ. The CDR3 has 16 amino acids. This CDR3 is CASSQEGQSIRNEQYF. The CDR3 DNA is TGTGCCAGCAGCCAAGAGGGTCAGTCGATTAGGAACGAGCAGTACTTC.

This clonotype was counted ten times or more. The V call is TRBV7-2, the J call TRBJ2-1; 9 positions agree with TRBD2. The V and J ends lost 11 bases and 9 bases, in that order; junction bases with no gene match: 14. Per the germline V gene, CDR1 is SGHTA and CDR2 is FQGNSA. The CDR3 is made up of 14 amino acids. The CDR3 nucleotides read TGTGCCGGGAGTACGAGTAGCGGGAGCGGTGAGCAGTTCTTC. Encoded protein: CAGSTSSGSGEQFF.

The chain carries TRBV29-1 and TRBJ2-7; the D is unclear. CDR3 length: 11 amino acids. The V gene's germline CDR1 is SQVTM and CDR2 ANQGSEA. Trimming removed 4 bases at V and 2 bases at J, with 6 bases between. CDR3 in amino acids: CSVAVTYEQYF. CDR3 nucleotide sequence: TGCAGCGTTGCGGTCACCTACGAGCAGTACTTC.

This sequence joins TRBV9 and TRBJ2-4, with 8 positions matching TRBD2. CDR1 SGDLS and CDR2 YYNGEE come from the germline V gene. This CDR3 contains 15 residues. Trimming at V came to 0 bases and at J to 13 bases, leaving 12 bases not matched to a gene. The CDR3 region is CASSVDQSGGREQYF. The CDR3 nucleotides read TGTGCCAGCAGCGTAGACCAGAGCGGGGGTCGAGAGCAGTACTTC.

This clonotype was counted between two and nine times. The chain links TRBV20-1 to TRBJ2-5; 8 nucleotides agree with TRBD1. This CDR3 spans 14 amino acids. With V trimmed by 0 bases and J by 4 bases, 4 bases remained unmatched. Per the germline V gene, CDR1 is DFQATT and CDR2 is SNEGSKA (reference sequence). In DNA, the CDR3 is TGCAGTGCTAGAGATGGCCAGGGGGCAGAGACCCAGTACTTC. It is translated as CSARDGQGAETQYF.

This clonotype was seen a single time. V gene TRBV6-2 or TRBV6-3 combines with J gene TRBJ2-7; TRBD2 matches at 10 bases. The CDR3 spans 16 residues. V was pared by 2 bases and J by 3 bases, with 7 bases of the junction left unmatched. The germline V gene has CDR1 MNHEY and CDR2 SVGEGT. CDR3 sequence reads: CASSYNPSGSLYEQYF. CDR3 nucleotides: TGTGCCAGCAGTTACAATCCTAGCGGGAGTCTCTACGAGCAGTACTTC.

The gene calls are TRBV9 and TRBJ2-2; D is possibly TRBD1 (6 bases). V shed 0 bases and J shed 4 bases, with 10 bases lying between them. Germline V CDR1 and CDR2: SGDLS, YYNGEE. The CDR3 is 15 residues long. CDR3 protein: CASSVGGPSTGELFF. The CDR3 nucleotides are TGTGCCAGCAGCGTAGGGGGGCCGAGCACCGGGGAGCTGTTTTTT.

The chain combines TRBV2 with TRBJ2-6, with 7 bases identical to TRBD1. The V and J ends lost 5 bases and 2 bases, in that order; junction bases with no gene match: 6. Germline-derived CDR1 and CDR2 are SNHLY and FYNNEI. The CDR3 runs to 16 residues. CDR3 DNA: TGTGCCAGCAGTTACAAACAGGGGACTGGGGCCAACGTCCTGACTTTC. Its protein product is CASSYKQGTGANVLTF.

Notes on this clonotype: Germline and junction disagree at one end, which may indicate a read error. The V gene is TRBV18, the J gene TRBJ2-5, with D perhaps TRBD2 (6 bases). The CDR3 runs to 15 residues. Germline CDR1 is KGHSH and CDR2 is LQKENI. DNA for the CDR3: TGTGCCAGCTCACTCGGCGGGACTCCCCAAGAGATCCAGTACTTC. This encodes CASSLGGTPQEIQYF. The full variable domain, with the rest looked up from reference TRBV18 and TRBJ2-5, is NAGVMQNPRHLVRRRGQEARLRCSPMKGHSHVYWYRQLPEEGLKFMVYLQKENIIDESGMPKERFSAEFPKEGPSILRIQQVVRGDSAAYFCASSLGGTPQEIQYFGPGTRLLVL.